Listed below are T cell receptor beta chains from one sample, sequenced in a study of blood T cell repertoires in COVID-19. Measured with immunoSEQ multiplex PCR; TCRdb has only the in-frame clones, and not every one. Found here are fewer than 200,000 clones, roughly 86% of them singletons; the top ten hold roughly 8%. Source material: peripheral blood. The receptors come from a man aged 35 to 55 who had recovered from COVID-19. The CDR3 runs from the conserved cysteine through the conserved F or W. Each record gives: clone size, J gene, V gene, D gene, CDR3 DNA, CDR3 protein. The D gene is left open where the match is weak. Clone size is shown for a subset of rows, as once, few, many or a class of expanded clone.

NA | TRBJ1-1 | TRBV2 | NA | TGTGCCAGCAGCGGAGAAGGGGGCACTGAAGCTTTCTTT | CASSGEGGTEAFF
NA | TRBJ2-7 | TRBV19 | TRBD1 | TGTGCCAGTAGTGTAGTAGGGGGCGACACCTACGAGCAGTACTTC | CASSVVGGDTYEQYF
NA | TRBJ2-5 | TRBV2 | TRBD1 | TGTGCCAGCAGCCGACAGGGTTCGACCCAGTACTTC | CASSRQGSTQYF
NA | TRBJ2-1 | TRBV7-2 | TRBD2 | TGTGCCAGCAGCTTAGGCGCGGGACTAGTGACCAATGAGCAGTTCTTC | CASSLGAGLVTNEQFF
NA | TRBJ2-2 | TRBV7-8 | TRBD1 | TGTGCCAGCCGTCTCCTAAGGGGGACAGCCACACCGAACACCGGGGAGCTGTTTTTT | CASRLLRGTATPNTGELFF
NA | TRBJ1-4 | TRBV7-3 | NA | TGTGCCAGCAGCCGGTACAGGGAAGAGGATGAAAAACTGTTTTTT | CASSRYREEDEKLFF
NA | TRBJ1-4 | TRBV11-3 | TRBD1 | TGTGCCAGCAGCTTTCCGGGACAGGGGAATGAAAAACTGTTTTTT | CASSFPGQGNEKLFF
NA | TRBJ1-1 | TRBV18 | TRBD1 | TGTGCCAGCTCAGCCGGACAGGGATGGAACACTGAAGCTTTCTTT | CASSAGQGWNTEAFF
once | TRBJ2-5 | TRBV28 | NA | TGTGCCAGCAGTTTAGGCGCAGGGGTTTTGAGGGAGACCCAGTACTTC | CASSLGAGVLRETQYF
NA | TRBJ2-2 | TRBV24-1 | TRBD1 | TGTGCCACCAGTGATTTAGGGGCAGGGGGTTGGACCGGGGAGCTGTTTTTT | CATSDLGAGGWTGELFF
NA | TRBJ2-3 | TRBV7-2 | NA | TGTGCCAGCAGCTTAGACAGGAGTACAGATACGCAGTATTTT | CASSLDRSTDTQYF
NA | TRBJ1-2 | TRBV9 | TRBD1 | TGTGCCAGCAGCGGGAGGACAGGCCAAGTGCACTCTAACTATGGCTACACCTTC | CASSGRTGQVHSNYGYTF
NA | TRBJ1-6 | TRBV27 | TRBD1 | TGTGCCAGCAGGCCTCGGGGGGGGACAGGGCATTATAATTCACCCCTCCACTTT | CASRPRGGTGHYNSPLHF
NA | TRBJ2-1 | TRBV27 | NA | TGTGCCAGCAGTCTGGGTGCTCTATCGGGAGTGATCAATGAGCAGTTCTTC | CASSLGALSGVINEQFF
NA | TRBJ1-2 | TRBV6-1 | NA | TGTGCCAGCAGTGAACGAAGTACAGGAGGCTACACCTTC | CASSERSTGGYTF
few | TRBJ2-3 | TRBV9 | NA | TGTGCCAGCAGCGTAGGGGCGGGGAGCACAGATACGCAGTATTTT | CASSVGAGSTDTQYF
NA | TRBJ1-5 | TRBV28 | NA | TGTGCCAGCAGTTTAGGAAGGGGTTTCAATCAGCCCCAGCATTTT | CASSLGRGFNQPQHF
NA | TRBJ2-2 | TRBV29-1 | TRBD2 | TGCAGCGTTGGGGGGACTAGCGGGTTCCCCGGGGAGCTGTTTTTT | CSVGGTSGFPGELFF
NA | TRBJ2-3 | TRBV7-8 | NA | TGTGCCAGCAGCTTAACCCTGAGAGATACGCAGTATTTT | CASSLTLRDTQYF
NA | TRBJ2-5 | TRBV6-1 | TRBD2 | TGTGCCAGCAGTGACGGTCTGCTAGCGGTCCAAGAGACCCAGTACTTC | CASSDGLLAVQETQYF
NA | TRBJ1-1 | TRBV7-2 | NA | TGTGCCAGCAGCTTAGGCAATACAGGGATTAACACTGAAGCTTTCTTT | CASSLGNTGINTEAFF
NA | TRBJ1-1 | TRBV25-1 | NA | TGTGCCAGCAGTGAAAACAGAATGAACACTGAAGCTTTCTTT | CASSENRMNTEAFF
NA | TRBJ2-1 | TRBV3-1/TRBV3-2 | NA | TGTGCCAGCAGCCCATTAGGGACTTACTACAATGAGCAGTTCTTC | CASSPLGTYYNEQFF
once | TRBJ2-1 | TRBV5-4 | TRBD2 | TGTGCCAGCAGCCTCGGGACTAGCGGAGTCAATGAGCAGTTCTTC | CASSLGTSGVNEQFF
NA | TRBJ1-4 | TRBV18 | TRBD1 | TGTGCCAGCTCCTCCCGACAGGGGGTCTCTGAAAAACTGTTTTTT | CASSSRQGVSEKLFF
NA | TRBJ1-1 | TRBV28 | TRBD1 | TGTGCCAGCAGTACCCCGGGACAGTTCACTGAAGCTTTCTTT | CASSTPGQFTEAFF
NA | TRBJ1-6 | TRBV27 | NA | TGTGCCAGCAGTTTAAACCGAGGGACCCTCCACTTT | CASSLNRGTLHF
NA | TRBJ2-7 | TRBV28 | NA | TGTGCCAGCAGTTTAAGGGGACTTAATCACGAGCAGTACTTC | CASSLRGLNHEQYF
NA | TRBJ1-2 | TRBV24-1 | NA | TGTGCCACCAGTGGCGGGGTCGGGTTTAACTATGGCTACACCTTC | CATSGGVGFNYGYTF
NA | TRBJ1-6 | TRBV7-9 | NA | TGTGCCAGCAGCTTCGGTACGGATTCACCCCTCCACTTT | CASSFGTDSPLHF
NA | TRBJ2-4 | TRBV4-1 | TRBD1 | TGCGCCAGCAGCCAACGACAGGGGGGGGAAGCCAAAAACATTCAGTACTTC | CASSQRQGGEAKNIQYF
NA | TRBJ1-1 | TRBV11-2 | NA | TGTGCCAGCAGCTTCATCGAGGGTGGGAACACTGAAGCTTTCTTT | CASSFIEGGNTEAFF
once | TRBJ2-5 | TRBV6-2/TRBV6-3 | NA | TGTGCCAGCAGTAAGGACATGGGGAAAGAGACCCAGTACTTC | CASSKDMGKETQYF
NA | TRBJ2-7 | TRBV7-9 | TRBD2 | TGTGCCAGCAGCTCTAGCGGGAGAGCCGACGAGCAGTACTTC | CASSSSGRADEQYF
once | TRBJ1-1 | TRBV4-2 | NA | TGTGCCAGCAGCCAATCAATCGGGGGGACTGAAGCTTTCTTT | CASSQSIGGTEAFF
NA | TRBJ2-3 | TRBV10-2 | NA | TGCGCCAGCAGGGGGGGACTGACTACAGATACGCAGTATTTT | CASRGGLTTDTQYF
NA | TRBJ2-7 | TRBV9 | TRBD1 | TGTGCCAGCAGCCGACAGGGGCCCCACTACGAGCAGTACTTC | CASSRQGPHYEQYF
NA | TRBJ2-7 | TRBV28 | NA | TGTGCCAGCAGACAACAGGGCAGCTCCTACGAGCAGTACTTC | CASRQQGSSYEQYF
NA | TRBJ2-3 | TRBV12-3/TRBV12-4 | TRBD2 | TGTGCCACACAGCGGGGGGCCCCAGATACGCAGTATTTT | CATQRGAPDTQYF
NA | TRBJ2-7 | TRBV29-1 | TRBD1 | TGCAGCGTGCGGACAGGGGGGTCCTACGAGCAGTACTTC | CSVRTGGSYEQYF
NA | TRBJ2-7 | TRBV27 | NA | TGTGCCAGCAAGCGATTTAGCGCCGAATACGAGCAGTACTTC | CASKRFSAEYEQYF
NA | TRBJ1-2 | TRBV28 | NA | TGTGCCAGCAGTCCGACGGGGGACGGAAACTATGGCTACACCTTC | CASSPTGDGNYGYTF
NA | TRBJ1-2 | TRBV11-1 | NA | TGTGCCAGCAGCTTGCAGGGAGGCTATGGCTACACCTTC | CASSLQGGYGYTF
once | TRBJ2-3 | TRBV11-2 | TRBD2 | TGTGCCAGCACCCAGCTTGTATGGGGACTAGCCCCTTGGGGAGATACGCAGTATTTT | CASTQLVWGLAPWGDTQYF
NA | TRBJ1-2 | TRBV4-1 | NA | TGCGCCAGCAGCCATGCCGCTAGGAGGGGTGCTAACTATGGCTACACCTTC | CASSHAARRGANYGYTF
NA | TRBJ2-1 | TRBV19 | TRBD1 | TGTGCCAGTAGCAAGACAGGGACCTTCTACAATGAGCAGTTCTTC | CASSKTGTFYNEQFF
NA | TRBJ2-7 | TRBV20-1 | NA | TGCAGTGCTTCGGACACTTACGAGCAGTACTTC | CSASDTYEQYF
NA | TRBJ2-3 | TRBV5-1 | NA | TGCGCCAGCAGCTTGGTGGACAGTACAGATACGCAGTATTTT | CASSLVDSTDTQYF
NA | TRBJ2-5 | TRBV7-2 | TRBD2 | TGTGCCAGCAGCCCCACCGGACTAGCGGGAGTAACCCAGTACTTC | CASSPTGLAGVTQYF
NA | TRBJ2-5 | TRBV7-2 | TRBD2 | TGTGCCAGCAGCTTAGCGGGGAGACTAGCCAGGGAGACCCAGTACTTC | CASSLAGRLARETQYF
NA | TRBJ1-1 | TRBV9 | NA | TGTGCCAGCAGCGTTGACTCCCAGAATGGTGAAGCTTTCTTT | CASSVDSQNGEAFF
NA | TRBJ2-3 | TRBV7-2 | NA | TGTGCCAGCAGCTTAGCCCCGGGAACCGATACGCAGTATTTT | CASSLAPGTDTQYF
once | TRBJ2-5 | TRBV5-5 | NA | TGTGCCAGCAGGCCAGTAGCGACCCAAGAGACCCAGTACTTC | CASRPVATQETQYF
NA | TRBJ2-7 | TRBV5-4 | NA | TGTGCCAGCAGCTTCGGGGTTGACTACGAGCAGTACTTC | CASSFGVDYEQYF
few | TRBJ1-2 | TRBV19 | TRBD1 | TGTGCCAGTAGTGAGGAGGACAGGGTAAGCCGAGGCTACACCTTC | CASSEEDRVSRGYTF
NA | TRBJ1-1 | TRBV18 | TRBD1 | TGTGCCAGCTCACCGTGGGACAGGAACACTGAAGCTTTCTTT | CASSPWDRNTEAFF
NA | TRBJ2-7 | TRBV10-3 | TRBD1 | TGTGCCATCAGTGAGAGAGCGGCAGGGGGTTCCTACGAGCAGTACTTC | CAISERAAGGSYEQYF
NA | TRBJ1-4 | TRBV5-4 | NA | TGTGCCACCCACGGGAGTAATGAAAAACTGTTTTTT | CATHGSNEKLFF
NA | TRBJ2-7 | TRBV5-1 | NA | TGCGCCAGCAGCTACCAAGGTCAGCTGGGAGCCTACGAGCAGTACTTC | CASSYQGQLGAYEQYF
NA | TRBJ1-2 | TRBV3-1/TRBV3-2 | NA | TGTGCCAGCAGCCAAGACCCGGCGGGCTATGGCTACACCTTC | CASSQDPAGYGYTF